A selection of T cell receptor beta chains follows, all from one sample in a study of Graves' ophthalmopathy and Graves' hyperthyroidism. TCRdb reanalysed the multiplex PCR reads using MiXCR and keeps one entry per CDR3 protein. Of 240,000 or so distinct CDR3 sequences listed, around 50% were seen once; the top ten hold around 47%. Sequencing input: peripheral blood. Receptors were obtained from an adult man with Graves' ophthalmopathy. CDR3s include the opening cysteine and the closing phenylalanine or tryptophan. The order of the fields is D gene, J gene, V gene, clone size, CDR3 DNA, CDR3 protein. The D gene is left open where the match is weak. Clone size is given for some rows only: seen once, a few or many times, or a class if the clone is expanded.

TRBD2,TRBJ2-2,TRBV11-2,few,TGTGCCAGCAGCGAAACCGGACTAGCCAACGGGGAGCTGTTTTTT,CASSETGLANGELFF
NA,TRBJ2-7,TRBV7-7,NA,TGTGCTAGCAGCTTAGTGGTGGGCCACGAGCAGTACTTC,CASSLVVGHEQYF
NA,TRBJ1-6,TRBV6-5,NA,TGTGCCAGCAGTTACGATTTCGAGGACACTTCACCCCTCCACTTT,CASSYDFEDTSPLHF
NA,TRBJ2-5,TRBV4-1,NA,TGCGCCAGCAGCCAAGCGGGGTTGGAGACCCAGTACTTC,CASSQAGLETQYF
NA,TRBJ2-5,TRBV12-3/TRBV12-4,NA,TGTGCCAGCAGTTTTGGGGGCGGAGAGACCCAGTACTTC,CASSFGGGETQYF
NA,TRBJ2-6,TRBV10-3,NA,TGTGCCATCAGTCAACGGGACGGGGCCCCTGGGGCCAACGTCCTGACTTTC,CAISQRDGAPGANVLTF
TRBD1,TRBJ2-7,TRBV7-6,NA,TGTGCCAGCACCCCACCCCCGGGACAGGACTCCTACGAGCAGTACTTC,CASTPPPGQDSYEQYF
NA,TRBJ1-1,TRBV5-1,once,TGCGCCAGCAGCTTGTTTTATCTGGGGCCGAACACTGAAGCTTTCTTT,CASSLFYLGPNTEAFF
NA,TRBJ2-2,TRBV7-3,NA,TGTGCCAGCAGCTGGCGGGGACAAGACGGGGAGCTGTTTTTT,CASSWRGQDGELFF
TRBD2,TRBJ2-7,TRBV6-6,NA,TGTGCCAGCAGTTACTCGGGTGGGAGGGCCGACGAGCAGTACTTC,CASSYSGGRADEQYF
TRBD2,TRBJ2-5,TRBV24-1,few,TGTGCCACCAGTGGACTAGCAACGGAGACCCAGTACTTC,CATSGLATETQYF
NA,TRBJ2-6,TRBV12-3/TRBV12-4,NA,TGTGCCAGCAGTTTCGGTGGGGCCAACGTCCTGACTTTC,CASSFGGANVLTF
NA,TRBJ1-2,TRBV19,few,TGTGCCAGTAGTATGGTTCCGGACCGCGGCTACACCTTC,CASSMVPDRGYTF
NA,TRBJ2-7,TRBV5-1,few,TGCGCCAGCAGCACCTCTCAGGGGGGAGGCGAGCAGTACTTC,CASSTSQGGGEQYF
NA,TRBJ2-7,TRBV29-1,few,TGCAGCGCTCGACTGGCCTTCTCCTACGAGCAGTACTTC,CSARLAFSYEQYF
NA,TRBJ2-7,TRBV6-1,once,TGTGCCAGCAGTTACTCGGTACCTGCAATGGGACAAGCCTTTGCCGAGCAGTACTTC,CASSYSVPAMGQAFAEQYF
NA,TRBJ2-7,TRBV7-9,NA,TGTGCCAGCAGCTTAGAAGGTGGCGGCCAAGAGCAGTACTTC,CASSLEGGGQEQYF
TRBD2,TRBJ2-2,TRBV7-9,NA,TGTGCCAGCACCTTGACGGGAGGGCTAGCCGGGGAGCTGTTTTTT,CASTLTGGLAGELFF
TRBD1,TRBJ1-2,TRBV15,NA,TGTGCCACCAGCAGAGAAACAGGGGGAAACTATGGCTACACCTTC,CATSRETGGNYGYTF
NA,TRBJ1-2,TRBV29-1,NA,TGCAGCGTTGTGGGGAGGGGGGGCTACACCTTC,CSVVGRGGYTF
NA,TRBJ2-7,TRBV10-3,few,TGTGCCATCAGTCAGGCCTGGGGGGACTACGAGCAGTACTTC,CAISQAWGDYEQYF
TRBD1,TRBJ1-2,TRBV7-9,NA,TGTGCCAGCAGCTTGACAGGGGCTGGGACGGGCTACACCTTC,CASSLTGAGTGYTF
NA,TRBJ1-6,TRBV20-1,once,TGCAGTGCTGTACCGACTGGGTATAATTCACCCCTCCACTTT,CSAVPTGYNSPLHF
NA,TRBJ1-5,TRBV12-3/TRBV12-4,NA,TGTGCCAGCAGTGACGATCTGCCGGGGCATCAGCCCCAGCATTTT,CASSDDLPGHQPQHF
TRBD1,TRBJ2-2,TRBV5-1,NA,TGCGCCAGCGCGACAGGGGCCGGGGAGCTGTTTTTT,CASATGAGELFF
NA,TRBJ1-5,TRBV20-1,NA,TGCAGTGCTAGGCAAGGGACTCAGCCCCAGCATTTT,CSARQGTQPQHF
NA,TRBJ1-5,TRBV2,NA,TGTGCCAGCAGAGCCCCCCCTCTAGCGGGAGGGTCCAGCAAGCCCCAGCATTTT,CASRAPPLAGGSSKPQHF
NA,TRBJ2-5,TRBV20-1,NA,TGCAGTGCCTCATCACTGGACCTCCAAGAGACCCAGTACTTC,CSASSLDLQETQYF
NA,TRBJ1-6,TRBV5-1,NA,TGCGCCAGCAGCTCGGACAGCTTTTCACCCCTCCACTTT,CASSSDSFSPLHF
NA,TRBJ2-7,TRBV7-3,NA,TGTGCCAGCAGCCTCACCTCTGTCGAGCAGTACTTC,CASSLTSVEQYF
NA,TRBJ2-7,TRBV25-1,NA,TGTGCCAGCACCCCGGCTGGGGGCACCGCGCTGGGCTTCTACGAGCAGTACTTC,CASTPAGGTALGFYEQYF
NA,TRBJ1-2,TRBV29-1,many,TGCAGCGTCGACGCTGCCGACTATGGCTACACCTTC,CSVDAADYGYTF
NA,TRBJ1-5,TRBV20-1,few,TGCAGTGCTAGTCACGAAAGCAATCAGCCCCAGCATTTT,CSASHESNQPQHF
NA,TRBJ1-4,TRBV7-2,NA,TGTGCCAGCAGCCCCAGGGGTCGCGAAAAACTGTTTTTT,CASSPRGREKLFF
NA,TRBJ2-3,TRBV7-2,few,TGTGCCAGCAGCTTTAGCCTGGGGAGAACAGATACGCAGTATTTT,CASSFSLGRTDTQYF
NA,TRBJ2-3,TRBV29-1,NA,TGCAGCGTTTGGGACGACTCCATCACAGATACGCAGTATTTT,CSVWDDSITDTQYF
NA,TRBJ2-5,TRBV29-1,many,TGCAGCGTTGAATATGGGCAGACGGGGAAGACCCAGTACTTC,CSVEYGQTGKTQYF
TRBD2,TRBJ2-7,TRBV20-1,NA,TGCAGTGCAACGACTAGCGGAGCCTCCCATACTTACGAGCAGTACTTC,CSATTSGASHTYEQYF
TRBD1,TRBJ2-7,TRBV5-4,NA,TGTGCCAGCAGCTTGGCCTGGGGACAGGGAAACGAGCAGTACTTC,CASSLAWGQGNEQYF
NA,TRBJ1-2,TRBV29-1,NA,TGCAGCGTTCTCCAAGGCAGGGGAATTGGCTACACCTTC,CSVLQGRGIGYTF
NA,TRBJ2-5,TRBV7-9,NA,TGTGCCAGCAGCCCCCGTGGCGGCATGGAGACCCAGTACTTC,CASSPRGGMETQYF
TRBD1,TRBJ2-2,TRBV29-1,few,TGCAGCGGGACAGGGAACACCGGGGAGCTGTTTTTT,CSGTGNTGELFF
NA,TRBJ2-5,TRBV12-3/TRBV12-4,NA,TGTGCCAGCAGTTGGGCAGGGTGGCAAGAGACCCAGTACTTC,CASSWAGWQETQYF
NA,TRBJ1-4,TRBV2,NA,TGTGCCAGCAGCTTGGACCCTACGCGGGAAAAACTGTTTTTT,CASSLDPTREKLFF
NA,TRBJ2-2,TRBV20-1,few,TGCAGTGCTTCAGGGACACTTTTGACCGGGGAGCTGTTTTTT,CSASGTLLTGELFF
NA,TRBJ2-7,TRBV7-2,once,TGTGCCAGCAGCCCCGGGTCGGCGGACGAGCAGTACTTC,CASSPGSADEQYF
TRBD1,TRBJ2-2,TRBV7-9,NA,TGTGCCAGCAGCTCTCAGGGGGCGCGGAGCACCGGGGAGCTGTTTTTT,CASSSQGARSTGELFF
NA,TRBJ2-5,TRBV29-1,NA,TGCAGCGGCCAACCGGGACATTTCCAAGAGACCCAGTACTTC,CSGQPGHFQETQYF
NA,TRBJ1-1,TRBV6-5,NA,TGTGCCAGCAGCCCATTGGCAGGGGCCCCTTTCTTT,CASSPLAGAPFF
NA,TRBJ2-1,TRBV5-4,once,TGTGCCAGCAGCTGGAGGGGGGGGCACTACAATGAGCAGTTCTTC,CASSWRGGHYNEQFF
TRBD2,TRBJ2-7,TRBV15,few,TGTGCCACCAGCAGAGCGGGGGGTCTTGAGCAGTACTTC,CATSRAGGLEQYF
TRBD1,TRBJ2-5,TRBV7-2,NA,TGTGCCAGCCGCCCCGGGACAGGGGCGCAAGAGACCCAGTACTTC,CASRPGTGAQETQYF
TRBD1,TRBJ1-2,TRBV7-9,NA,TGTGCCAGCAGCCCGGACAGGGGTCATGGCTACACCTTC,CASSPDRGHGYTF
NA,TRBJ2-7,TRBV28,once,TGTGCCAGCAGTTTAATCGGCAGCCACGAGCAGTACTTC,CASSLIGSHEQYF
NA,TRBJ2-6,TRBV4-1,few,TGCGCCAGCAGCCAAGAAAGGGGCATCAGATCTGGGGCCAACGTCCTGACTTTC,CASSQERGIRSGANVLTF
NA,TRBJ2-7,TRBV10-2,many,TGCGCCAGCAGTGAGTCGGAGGGGGAGCAGTACTTC,CASSESEGEQYF
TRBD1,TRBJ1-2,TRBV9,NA,TGTGCCAGCAGTGAAGAGGGGGCGCGGGTAAACACCTTC,CASSEEGARVNTF